Following are 15 T cell receptor beta chains from one sample sequenced in a study of T cells in Graves' hyperthyroidism and ophthalmopathy. Authors of the study amplified TCR beta CDR3 regions from RNA transcripts. Using the HTBI primer set, a first-round RT-PCR was run on the TCR CDR3. From the multiplex PCR reads, TCRdb called clonotypes with MiXCR, one entry per CDR3 protein. The sample lists hundreds of thousands of distinct CDR3 sequences, 14% to 15% occurring once. Input material: blood. The receptors derive from a woman between 40 and 55 years old with Graves' ophthalmopathy.

This clonotype was detected many times. The J gene is TRBJ1-5, the V gene TRBV2, with D tentatively TRBD1 (6 bases). CDR3 length: 14 residues. V was shortened by 7 bases and J by 7 bases, with 17 bases between the two germline ends. In germline, CDR1 is SNHLY, CDR2 FYNNEI. In DNA form, the CDR3 reads TGTGCCAGCATGAAAGATGGGACAACACAGCCCCAGCATTTT. Translating gives CASMKDGTTQPQHF. The variable domain in full, completed from reference TRBV2 and TRBJ1-5, reads EPEVTQTPSHQVTQMGQEVILRCVPISNHLYFYWYRQILGQKVEFLVSFYNNEISEKSEIFDDQFSVERPDGSNFTLKIRSTKLEDSAMYFCASMKDGTTQPQHFGDGTRLSIL.

The V call is TRBV6-1, the J call TRBJ1-1; no reliable D call. V lost 4 bases and J 0 bases, leaving 12 bases between the germline ends. The germline CDR1 and CDR2 sequences are MNHNS and SASEGT. CDR3 length equals 15 residues. The CDR3 reads CASSAPWLMNTEAFF. The CDR3 DNA is TGTGCCAGCAGTGCCCCTTGGCTCATGAACACTGAAGCTTTCTTT.

This clonotype was recorded a few times. A read error is possible here, since a much larger clone lies one base away. The chain recombines TRBV6-4 with TRBJ1-1; 7 nucleotides match TRBD1. The CDR3 has 14 amino acids. J gave up 0 bases and V 6 bases, and 4 bases lay outside the gene matches. Germline CDR1 reads MRHNA; CDR2 reads SNTAGT. The CDR3: CASREQGMNTEAFF. DNA of the CDR3: TGTGCCAGCAGGGAACAGGGGATGAACACTGAAGCTTTCTTT.

This clonotype was seen at least ten times. The chain has TRBV27 and TRBJ2-7, with 9 nucleotides matching TRBD2. Germline lookup yields CDR1 MNHEY and CDR2 SMNVEV (reference sequence). The CDR3 length is 14 residues. V shed 2 bases and J 5 bases; nucleotides not matched to a gene: 4. The CDR3 protein is CASSLKGLAHEQYF. DNA of the CDR3: TGTGCCAGCAGTTTAAAGGGACTAGCCCACGAGCAGTACTTC.

This clonotype was picked up many times. This rearrangement joins TRBV7-9 to TRBJ2-5; D may be TRBD2 (5 bases). Germline V gene sequence: CDR1 SEHNR, CDR2 FQNEAQ (reference sequence). V gave up 7 bases and J gave up 5 bases, with 20 bases separating them. The CDR3 totals 15 residues. CDR3: CASIQFLGSVETQYF. The CDR3 coding sequence is TGTGCCAGCATCCAATTTCTAGGGAGCGTGGAGACCCAGTACTTC.

This clonotype has a count of ten or more. The V and J genes are TRBV28 and TRBJ2-5; 15 bases match TRBD2. J was trimmed by 5 bases and V by 4 bases; bases with no gene match: 5. There are 16 residues in the CDR3. Per germline, CDR1 MDHEN and CDR2 SYDVKM. CDR3 loop: CASSSTGTSGRETQYF. The CDR3 DNA follows: TGTGCCAGCAGTTCCACCGGGACTAGCGGGAGGGAGACCCAGTACTTC.

The V gene is TRBV6-1, the J gene TRBJ2-5; D might be TRBD2 (6 bases). V lost 6 bases and J lost 5, with 13 bases in between. The CDR3 is made up of 13 amino acids. CDR1 and CDR2 from the germline V gene are MNHNS and SASEGT. The DNA of the CDR3 is TGTGCCAGCAGATCGCGGGACGGTGAGACCCAGTACTTC. Translated: CASRSRDGETQYF.

This clonotype was seen a handful of times. The chain links TRBV6-2 or TRBV6-3 to TRBJ2-4, with D maybe TRBD1 (5 bases). V was pared by 0 bases and J by 9 bases, with 9 bases between. Germline CDR1 is MNHEY and CDR2 is SVGEGT. The CDR3 is 13 residues long. Here the CDR3 reads CASSYSWTTIQYF. The CDR3, as DNA: TGTGCCAGCAGTTACTCCTGGACAACCATTCAGTACTTC.

This clonotype was observed many times. The chain has TRBV11-1 and TRBJ2-7; the D gene is possibly TRBD1 (6 bases). V lost 4 bases to trimming and J lost 6 bases, with 16 bases between them. Germline lookup yields CDR1 SGHAT and CDR2 FQDESV (reference sequence). The CDR3 covers 14 residues. The DNA for the CDR3 is TGTGCCAGCAGCTCGTTCGGAACAGGGCGCGAGCAGTACTTC. Translated, it gives CASSSFGTGREQYF.

The sample holds many counts of this clonotype. The CDR3 is CSARDLTGTDSYEQYF. The CDR3 DNA sequence: TGCAGTGCTAGAGATCTGACAGGGACGGATTCCTACGAGCAGTACTTC. V gene TRBV20-1 combines with J gene TRBJ2-7; TRBD1 matches at 7 bases. J was trimmed by 1 base and V by 0 bases; bases with no gene match: 9. Germline lookup yields CDR1 DFQATT and CDR2 SNEGSKA (reference sequence). The CDR3 length is 16 residues.

Ten or more counts support this clonotype. This chain links TRBV6-5 with TRBJ1-1; D gene ambiguous. The V end lost 5 bases, the J end lost 5 bases, and 18 bases lay between the germline ends. Germline CDR1 MNHEY, CDR2 SVGAGI. The CDR3 spans 15 residues. The CDR3 reads CASSHTTSAGTEAFF. In DNA, the CDR3 is TGTGCCAGCAGTCACACCACTTCTGCGGGGACTGAAGCTTTCTTT.

The chain couples TRBV15 to TRBJ2-5, with TRBD1 matching 8 bases. J lost 4 bases, V lost 3 bases, and 4 bases had no gene match. Germline loops: CDR1 LNHNV, CDR2 YYDKDF (reference sequence). This CDR3 region has 14 residues. The CDR3 sequence: CATSSQGQVETQYF. The CDR3 bases are TGTGCCACCAGCAGCCAGGGACAGGTAGAGACCCAGTACTTC.

This clonotype was seen many times. The chain has TRBV10-3 and TRBJ1-3; D call uncertain. With 2 bases removed from V and 0 bases from J, the gap between germline ends came to 2 bases. Per the germline V gene, CDR1 is ENHRY and CDR2 is SYGVKD. The CDR3 has 13 amino acids. The CDR3 DNA is TGTGCCATCAGTGAGACCTCTGGAAACACCATATATTTT. This encodes CAISETSGNTIYF.

This clonotype appeared a few times. The chain employs TRBV12-3 or TRBV12-4 and TRBJ2-2, with D perhaps matching TRBD1 or TRBD2 (5 bases each). Trimming pared 3 bases from V and 10 bases from J, leaving 9 bases between. The CDR3 consists of 12 residues. The CDR3 DNA sequence: TGTGCCAGCAGTTTCAACGGGGCGGAGCTGTTTTTT. Its protein product is CASSFNGAELFF.

This clonotype has ten or more counts. The V call is TRBV30, the J call TRBJ1-1; a weak D match, TRBD1 (6 bases). Trimming shortened V by 4 bases and J by 0 bases, and 12 bases separated the two germline ends. Germline values: CDR1 GTSNPN, CDR2 SVGIG (reference sequence). The CDR3 runs to 14 residues. The CDR3 is CAWKRGTLNTEAFF. CDR3 in DNA: TGTGCCTGGAAAAGGGGGACACTGAACACTGAAGCTTTCTTT.